Listed below are T cell receptor beta chains from one sample, sequenced in a study of T cells in Graves' hyperthyroidism and ophthalmopathy. In TCRdb, the multiplex PCR reads were re-called with MiXCR into one record per CDR3 protein. The repertoire holds about 380,000 distinct CDR3 sequences, with around 18% as singletons. The sequencing input was blood. These receptors all stem from a man younger than 35 with Graves' ophthalmopathy. The CDR3 runs from the conserved cysteine through the conserved F or W. A D gene is named only where the DNA matches it firmly. Clone size is shown for a subset of rows, as once, few, many or a class of expanded clone.

v_call: TRBV3-1; clone_size: many; d_call: NA; j_call: TRBJ1-2; cdr3_nt: TGTGCCAGCAGCCAAGTCCCGCGGTATGGCTACACCTTC; cdr3_aa: CASSQVPRYGYTF
v_call: TRBV4-1; clone_size: NA; d_call: NA; j_call: TRBJ1-6; cdr3_nt: TGCGCCAGCAGCCTTCGCCCCGTCGGGTGGGATAATTCACCCCTCCACTTT; cdr3_aa: CASSLRPVGWDNSPLHF
v_call: TRBV6-2/TRBV6-3; clone_size: few; d_call: TRBD1; j_call: TRBJ1-6; cdr3_nt: TGTGCCAGCAGTTACTCGCACCCGGGACAGGGGCGGAATTCACCCCTCCACTTT; cdr3_aa: CASSYSHPGQGRNSPLHF
v_call: TRBV20-1; clone_size: few; d_call: NA; j_call: TRBJ1-5; cdr3_nt: TGCAGTGCCCTAGACAGCTATAGCAATCAGCCCCAGCATTTT; cdr3_aa: CSALDSYSNQPQHF
v_call: TRBV13; clone_size: many; d_call: NA; j_call: TRBJ2-7; cdr3_nt: TGTGCCAGCAGTTCTGCCCACGGGGGCGAGCAGTACTTC; cdr3_aa: CASSSAHGGEQYF
v_call: TRBV5-1; clone_size: NA; d_call: NA; j_call: TRBJ2-6; cdr3_nt: TGCGCCAGCGGCCCTGAGGTGATAATATCTGGGGCCAACGTCCTGACTTTC; cdr3_aa: CASGPEVIISGANVLTF
v_call: TRBV3-1; clone_size: many; d_call: NA; j_call: TRBJ2-3; cdr3_nt: TGTGCCAGCAGCCAAGATCGGACAGGCACAGATACGCAGTATTTT; cdr3_aa: CASSQDRTGTDTQYF
v_call: TRBV19; clone_size: NA; d_call: NA; j_call: TRBJ1-4; cdr3_nt: TGTGCCAGTAGTGTCGACAATGAGTATGAAAAACTGTTTTTT; cdr3_aa: CASSVDNEYEKLFF
v_call: TRBV2; clone_size: many; d_call: TRBD1; j_call: TRBJ1-2; cdr3_nt: TGTGCCAGCAGTAAAGGGACAGGGAGGGGTGGCTACACCTTC; cdr3_aa: CASSKGTGRGGYTF
v_call: TRBV20-1; clone_size: many; d_call: NA; j_call: TRBJ2-3; cdr3_nt: TGCAGTGCCACAGTAGGTAGGGCGCCAGATACGCAGTATTTT; cdr3_aa: CSATVGRAPDTQYF
v_call: TRBV12-3/TRBV12-4; clone_size: many; d_call: NA; j_call: TRBJ1-1; cdr3_nt: TGTGCCAGCAGTAGTCAATGGGGGAACACTGAAGCTTTCTTT; cdr3_aa: CASSSQWGNTEAFF
v_call: TRBV4-1; clone_size: few; d_call: NA; j_call: TRBJ2-7; cdr3_nt: TGCGCCAGCAGCCAAGATCGGACCTTATACGAGCAGTACTTC; cdr3_aa: CASSQDRTLYEQYF
v_call: TRBV27; clone_size: many; d_call: TRBD2; j_call: TRBJ2-1; cdr3_nt: TGTGCCAGCAGTCCAGCGGGGGGGGTTTACAATGAGCAGTTCTTC; cdr3_aa: CASSPAGGVYNEQFF
v_call: TRBV28; clone_size: many; d_call: TRBD1; j_call: TRBJ1-2; cdr3_nt: TGTGCCAGCAGCACACAGGGGACTGGCTACACCTTC; cdr3_aa: CASSTQGTGYTF
v_call: TRBV4-1; clone_size: NA; d_call: NA; j_call: TRBJ2-1; cdr3_nt: TGCGCCAGCAGCCATACGGGATTCAGGGCAAGGGTAAATGAGCAGTTCTTC; cdr3_aa: CASSHTGFRARVNEQFF
v_call: TRBV9; clone_size: NA; d_call: NA; j_call: TRBJ1-6; cdr3_nt: TGTGCCAGCAGCGATGGGGCCAGAATAGATTCACCCCTCCACTTT; cdr3_aa: CASSDGARIDSPLHF
v_call: TRBV6-1; clone_size: many; d_call: TRBD1; j_call: TRBJ2-7; cdr3_nt: TGTGCCAGCAGTCCCCGGGACAGGGCAATAGGAGAGCAGTACTTC; cdr3_aa: CASSPRDRAIGEQYF
v_call: TRBV12-3/TRBV12-4; clone_size: NA; d_call: NA; j_call: TRBJ2-5; cdr3_nt: TGTGCCAGCAGTTTTAAGGGCAGGATTCTTCAGTACTTC; cdr3_aa: CASSFKGRILQYF
v_call: TRBV7-2; clone_size: NA; d_call: NA; j_call: TRBJ1-3; cdr3_nt: TGTGCCAGCAGCCCGTGGGGCAGCTCTGGAAACACCATATATTTT; cdr3_aa: CASSPWGSSGNTIYF
v_call: TRBV28; clone_size: many; d_call: TRBD1; j_call: TRBJ2-7; cdr3_nt: TGTGCCAGCAGTTCCGGGACAGGGGCACCAAGGCGGTACTTC; cdr3_aa: CASSSGTGAPRRYF
v_call: TRBV4-1; clone_size: NA; d_call: TRBD1; j_call: TRBJ1-2; cdr3_nt: TGCGCCAGCAGGCCGATAGGGACAGGGACGGTTGGCTACACCTTC; cdr3_aa: CASRPIGTGTVGYTF
v_call: TRBV12-3/TRBV12-4; clone_size: many; d_call: NA; j_call: TRBJ1-1; cdr3_nt: TGTGCCAGCAGCCTCCAGGGTGGGGCCACTGAAGCTTTCTTT; cdr3_aa: CASSLQGGATEAFF
v_call: TRBV20-1; clone_size: few; d_call: TRBD1; j_call: TRBJ2-7; cdr3_nt: TGCAGTGCTGGGACAGGGACCTACGAGCAGTACTTC; cdr3_aa: CSAGTGTYEQYF
v_call: TRBV11-2; clone_size: NA; d_call: NA; j_call: TRBJ2-7; cdr3_nt: TGTGCCAGCAGATCCCCGGGACACAGGACCGGGAAGTACTTC; cdr3_aa: CASRSPGHRTGKYF
v_call: TRBV7-9; clone_size: few; d_call: TRBD1; j_call: TRBJ2-1; cdr3_nt: TGTGCCAGCAGCCCACCCGTCTGGGACAGGCGCTACAATGAGCAGTTCTTC; cdr3_aa: CASSPPVWDRRYNEQFF
v_call: TRBV20-1; clone_size: many; d_call: NA; j_call: TRBJ2-7; cdr3_nt: TGCAGTGCTAGAGTACCGGGACCACGGGGCGAGCAGTACTTC; cdr3_aa: CSARVPGPRGEQYF
v_call: TRBV6-1; clone_size: NA; d_call: NA; j_call: TRBJ1-2; cdr3_nt: TGTGCCAGCAGTGAAATTACTATGGCAGGATCTAACTATGGCTACACCTTC; cdr3_aa: CASSEITMAGSNYGYTF
v_call: TRBV5-6; clone_size: NA; d_call: NA; j_call: TRBJ1-2; cdr3_nt: TGTGCCAGCAGCTTGGTTGCAGGGGCCAACTATGGCTACACCTTC; cdr3_aa: CASSLVAGANYGYTF
v_call: TRBV28; clone_size: few; d_call: NA; j_call: TRBJ1-6; cdr3_nt: TGTGCCAGCAGTTTAGGGGAATACGGTAATTCACCCCTCCACTTT; cdr3_aa: CASSLGEYGNSPLHF
v_call: TRBV7-8; clone_size: many; d_call: NA; j_call: TRBJ1-5; cdr3_nt: TGTGCCAGCAGCTCCCATCCGCCGGGCGAATATAGCAATCAGCCCCAGCATTTT; cdr3_aa: CASSSHPPGEYSNQPQHF
v_call: TRBV5-1; clone_size: many; d_call: TRBD1; j_call: TRBJ1-1; cdr3_nt: TGCGCCAGCAGCCCGAAGACAGGGTCGGGCACTGAAGCTTTCTTT; cdr3_aa: CASSPKTGSGTEAFF
v_call: TRBV6-2/TRBV6-3; clone_size: many; d_call: NA; j_call: TRBJ2-2; cdr3_nt: TGTGCCAGCAGCCAATCCGCGAACACCGGGGAGCTGTTTTTT; cdr3_aa: CASSQSANTGELFF
v_call: TRBV4-1; clone_size: NA; d_call: TRBD2; j_call: TRBJ2-2; cdr3_nt: TGCGCCAGCAGCCAAGGGATAGCGGGGGGCCAGGGGGAGCTGTTTTTT; cdr3_aa: CASSQGIAGGQGELFF
v_call: TRBV20-1; clone_size: many; d_call: NA; j_call: TRBJ1-1; cdr3_nt: TGCAGTGCTACCAAGAGGGGCTTGAACACTGAAGCTTTCTTT; cdr3_aa: CSATKRGLNTEAFF
v_call: TRBV7-8; clone_size: NA; d_call: NA; j_call: TRBJ1-2; cdr3_nt: TGTGCCAGCAGCTTAGAAGTGGGGGGCGCGTCCTATGGCTACACCTTC; cdr3_aa: CASSLEVGGASYGYTF
v_call: TRBV10-3; clone_size: few; d_call: TRBD2; j_call: TRBJ2-2; cdr3_nt: TGTGCCATCACTAGCGGGGGGAACACCGGGGAGCTGTTTTTT; cdr3_aa: CAITSGGNTGELFF
v_call: TRBV29-1; clone_size: NA; d_call: TRBD2; j_call: TRBJ2-2; cdr3_nt: TGCAGCGTTGTTCCGGGAGCGGGAACCGGGGAGCTGTTTTTT; cdr3_aa: CSVVPGAGTGELFF
v_call: TRBV12-3/TRBV12-4; clone_size: many; d_call: TRBD2; j_call: TRBJ2-5; cdr3_nt: TGTGCCAGCAGTCGCGGGGGAGCCGCTGGGGCCCAGTACTTC; cdr3_aa: CASSRGGAAGAQYF
v_call: TRBV19; clone_size: few; d_call: NA; j_call: TRBJ2-7; cdr3_nt: TGTGCCAGTAGTATCCCGGACGGGATCTACGAGCAGTACTTC; cdr3_aa: CASSIPDGIYEQYF
v_call: TRBV11-2; clone_size: many; d_call: NA; j_call: TRBJ1-3; cdr3_nt: TGTGCCAGCAGCGGGCAGGGGCGTTTTGGAAACACCATATATTTT; cdr3_aa: CASSGQGRFGNTIYF
v_call: TRBV28; clone_size: many; d_call: NA; j_call: TRBJ2-2; cdr3_nt: TGTGCCAGCCAATGGGGGGACACCGGGGAGCTGTTTTTT; cdr3_aa: CASQWGDTGELFF
v_call: TRBV7-9; clone_size: many; d_call: NA; j_call: TRBJ2-4; cdr3_nt: TGTGCCAGCAGCTATAGTTGGGGCGAGGATAACATTCAGTACTTC; cdr3_aa: CASSYSWGEDNIQYF
v_call: TRBV24-1; clone_size: few; d_call: NA; j_call: TRBJ1-4; cdr3_nt: TGTGCCACCAGTGTTTATTGGGGGGCGGAGCCAGCAACTAATGAAAAACTGTTTTTT; cdr3_aa: CATSVYWGAEPATNEKLFF
v_call: TRBV5-6; clone_size: NA; d_call: NA; j_call: TRBJ1-3; cdr3_nt: TGTGCCAGCACCCCGGCAGGGGCGACGTACTCTGGAAACACCATATATTTT; cdr3_aa: CASTPAGATYSGNTIYF
v_call: TRBV2; clone_size: many; d_call: NA; j_call: TRBJ2-2; cdr3_nt: TGTGCCAGCAGCCCCCTAAGGACGGCTCACACCGGGGAGCTGTTTTTT; cdr3_aa: CASSPLRTAHTGELFF
v_call: TRBV14; clone_size: NA; d_call: TRBD1; j_call: TRBJ2-3; cdr3_nt: TGTGCCAGCAGCCAAGATTTTGGACAGGGGATAACAGATACGCAGTATTTT; cdr3_aa: CASSQDFGQGITDTQYF
v_call: TRBV20-1; clone_size: many; d_call: NA; j_call: TRBJ1-2; cdr3_nt: TGCAGTGCCCCCACCCGGACCGGCCACTATGGCTACACCTTC; cdr3_aa: CSAPTRTGHYGYTF
v_call: TRBV6-5; clone_size: many; d_call: NA; j_call: TRBJ1-4; cdr3_nt: TGTGCCAGCAGGGCCGGGGAGGAAGGAAAACTGTTTTTT; cdr3_aa: CASRAGEEGKLFF
v_call: TRBV12-3/TRBV12-4; clone_size: many; d_call: NA; j_call: TRBJ2-7; cdr3_nt: TGTGCCAGCAGCGATTATGACTATACCCTCTACGAGCAGTACTTC; cdr3_aa: CASSDYDYTLYEQYF
v_call: TRBV5-1; clone_size: few; d_call: NA; j_call: TRBJ1-1; cdr3_nt: TGCGCCAGCAGCGTAAGGGCAGGGACTGAAGCTTTCTTT; cdr3_aa: CASSVRAGTEAFF
v_call: TRBV3-1; clone_size: many; d_call: NA; j_call: TRBJ1-2; cdr3_nt: TGTGCCAGCAGCCCTGGATACTCCTATGGCTACACCTTC; cdr3_aa: CASSPGYSYGYTF
v_call: TRBV18; clone_size: NA; d_call: TRBD2; j_call: TRBJ2-5; cdr3_nt: TGTGCCAGCTCACGATACACTAGCGGGGAAGAGACCCAGTACTTC; cdr3_aa: CASSRYTSGEETQYF
v_call: TRBV5-6; clone_size: NA; d_call: NA; j_call: TRBJ2-1; cdr3_nt: TGTGCCAGCAGCCGCGGACGGCTACCGATCCACAATGAGCAGTTCTTC; cdr3_aa: CASSRGRLPIHNEQFF